This TCR beta chain was recovered during a study of tumor-infiltrating lymphocytes in primary liver carcinoma. It was unsorted whole blood that yielded blood RNA, and germline DNA was also extracted. From approximately 530 ng of total RNA, TCR beta-specific cDNA was reverse-transcribed using a constant-region primer. Three rounds of nested multiplex PCR with slightly modified ARM-PCR produced TCR beta libraries. Investigators reported that the first two PCR rounds, at roughly 10 cycles each, used TRBV1-TRBV30 forward primers with a C-beta reverse primer. TCRdb re-analysed the multiplex PCR reads in MiXCR, keeping a single row per CDR3 protein. Here the sample spans 250,000 to 400,000 distinct CDR3 sequences, around three fifths being singletons. Germline V lookup: CDR1 MDHEN, CDR2 SYDVKM. The CDR3 consists of 15 residues. Turning to this clonotype: The germline gene is not matched at one end of the junction; a read error may be the cause.

Input material: peripheral blood. The chain uses TRBV28 and TRBJ2-7, with TRBD1 matching over 9 bases. The receptor was derived from a middle-aged man with primary liver carcinoma and hepatitis B virus infection. CDR3 nucleotide sequence: TGTGTCAGCAGTGCATCCGGGACAGGGACCTACGAGCAGTACTTC. This sequence encodes CVSSASGTGTYEQYF.